This passage covers 22 T cell receptor beta chains from one sample sequenced in a study of post-analysis software for immune sequencing data. Study findings and constraints: Elevated frequency relative to controls characterized several TRBV segments in patients, TRBV5-6, TRBV5-1 and TRBV20-1 among them.

Their specific antigens are unknown. Unique molecular identifiers tagged the TCR beta cDNA libraries. TCRdb itself ran the PCR reads through MiXCR, one entry per CDR3 protein. The sample comprises some 450,000 distinct CDR3 sequences, over 35% of which are singletons, and 12% rests with the top ten. The sequencing sample was made of blood. The receptor source for this set is a girl aged 5-17 years with multiple sclerosis.

This clonotype appeared a few times. The chain couples TRBV10-1 to TRBJ2-5, with 8 bases aligning to TRBD2. Matching the DNA end better, TRBJ2-7 makes the J call doubtful. CDR3 length: 14 amino acids. The germline V gene encodes CDR1 WNHNN and CDR2 SYGVQD (reference sequence). CDR3 sequence reads: CASSSGTSYHEQYF. The CDR3 DNA reads as TGCGCCAGCAGTTCCGGGACTAGTTACCACGAGCAGTACTTC.

The V gene is TRBV14, the J gene TRBJ2-7, with 10 bases identical to TRBD1. Germline V gene lookup returns CDR1 SGHDN and CDR2 FVKESK. With 4 bases clipped from V and 5 bases from J, the junction kept 11 bases outside the gene matches. This CDR3 comprises 16 residues. The CDR3 DNA reads TGTGCCAGCAGCCGCCTTTCCGGGACAGGGGACCACGAGCAGTACTTC. The encoded protein is CASSRLSGTGDHEQYF.

The chain combines TRBV28 with TRBJ2-5, with 8 nucleotides matching TRBD1. CDR1 is MDHEN, CDR2 SYDVKM, per germline. The CDR3 is made up of 15 amino acids. The trim removed 8 bases at V and 3 bases at J, leaving 11 bases unmatched. CDR3 nucleotides: TGTGCCAGCCGAGGGGGCAGGGGGCGCGAAGAGACCCAGTACTTC. Its translation: CASRGGRGREETQYF.

CDR3 loop: CASSFRDRGWDEQYF. Here the CDR3 DNA reads TGTGCCAGCAGCTTCCGGGACAGGGGGTGGGACGAGCAGTACTTC. This chain joins TRBV7-9 and TRBJ2-7; 11 bases are a match to TRBD1. The CDR3 runs 15 residues. After removal of 3 bases from V and 5 bases from J, the junction contained 6 bases not matched to a gene. The germline CDR1 and CDR2 sequences are SEHNR and FQNEAQ (reference sequence).

DNA of the CDR3: TGTGCCAGCAGCCCACCGGATGGACAGGCTCGGAACACTGAAGCTTTCTTT. Its protein is CASSPPDGQARNTEAFF. The chain joins TRBV9 to TRBJ1-1; 7 nucleotides match TRBD1. The CDR3 covers 17 residues. With V trimmed by 4 bases and J by 1 base, 13 bases remained unmatched. Per the germline V gene, CDR1 is SGDLS and CDR2 is YYNGEE.

V is TRBV12-3 or TRBV12-4 and J is TRBJ2-3; the D gene is possibly TRBD2 (6 bases). Trimming took off 3 bases at V and 5 bases at J, with 9 bases between the two ends. The CDR3 has 13 amino acids. The CDR3 loop is CASSLWGLDTQYF. The CDR3 DNA sequence: TGTGCCAGCAGTTTGTGGGGACTAGATACGCAGTATTTT.

The chain recombines TRBV28 with TRBJ2-3, with a weak D call TRBD2 (6 bases). The CDR3 extends over 17 amino acids. Per the germline V gene, CDR1 is MDHEN and CDR2 is SYDVKM. The V gene lost 5 bases and the J gene lost 0 bases, with 18 bases spanning the gap. This CDR3 reads CASSHPSGGASTDTQYF. CDR3 DNA: TGTGCCAGCAGTCACCCCTCTGGCGGGGCTAGCACAGATACGCAGTATTTT.

This chain joins TRBV29-1 and TRBJ1-2; unclear D gene. The CDR3 is 13 residues long. Germline V gives CDR1 SQVTM, CDR2 ANQGSEA. Trimming took off 7 bases at V and 5 bases at J, with 17 bases between the two ends. The CDR3, as DNA: TGCAGCGCACAGCTCCCCTTAGGATATGGCTACACCTTC. It codes for CSAQLPLGYGYTF.

The chain couples TRBV10-3 to TRBJ1-2; 8 bases are shared with TRBD1. CDR3 length equals 16 residues. Germline CDR1 ENHRY, CDR2 SYGVKD. Trimming cost V 5 bases and J 5 bases; bases outside gene matches: 13. In nucleotides, the CDR3 is TGTGCCATCAGTAATGGGGAACAGGGGGAGAGGTATGGCTACACCTTC. This encodes CAISNGEQGERYGYTF.

This clonotype was picked up a small number of times. This chain joins TRBV21-1 and TRBJ2-4; no DNA check was done on the table's D call, TRBD2. TRBV21-1 constitutes a pseudogene. The CDR3 is 17 residues long. CDR3 sequence reads: CASSKVASAFEYGIQYF. DNA of the CDR3: TGTGCCAGCAGCAAAGTGGCTAGCGCATTTGAGTATGGCATTCAGTACTTC.

In this sample, this clonotype turned up a few times. The chain employs TRBV24-1 and TRBJ2-3; 10 nucleotides agree with TRBD2. The germline V gene encodes CDR1 KGHDR and CDR2 SFDVKD. The length of the CDR3 is 16 residues. V dropped 4 bases and J dropped 0; count of bases not matched to a gene: 3. The DNA for the CDR3 is TGTGCCACCAGTGAGTTGACTAGCGGGAGCACAGATACGCAGTATTTT. Its translation: CATSELTSGSTDTQYF.

This chain joins TRBV18 and TRBJ2-1, with no clear D. This CDR3 is built from 14 residues. V shed 2 bases and J shed 5 bases, with 10 bases lying between them. The germline V gene encodes CDR1 KGHSH and CDR2 LQKENI. The CDR3 reads CASSPLGGDNEQFF. CDR3 sequence (DNA): TGTGCCAGCTCACCATTGGGCGGTGACAATGAGCAGTTCTTC.

CDR3 nucleotides: TGTGCCAGCAGTGTAGCAGGGCTTGCCAACGAGCAGTACTTC. Residues: CASSVAGLANEQYF. The chain links TRBV28 to TRBJ2-5; TRBD1 might be the D (5 bases). Matching the DNA end better, TRBJ2-7 makes the J call doubtful. The CDR3 runs to 14 residues. The V gene's germline CDR1 is MDHEN and CDR2 SYDVKM.

This chain uses TRBV20-1 with TRBJ2-1, with a tentative D call TRBD1 (5 bases). The J call could be wrong; TRBJ2-7 is a better fit for the DNA end. The CDR3 is 12 amino acids. Germline loops: CDR1 DFQATT, CDR2 SNEGSKA (reference sequence). CDR3 residues: CSATAYRNEQYF. The CDR3 region has the DNA TGCAGTGCAACCGCCTACAGGAATGAGCAGTACTTC.

The gene calls are TRBV20-1 and TRBJ2-5; 9 bases are shared with TRBD2. CDR1 and CDR2 (germline): DFQATT, SNEGSKA (reference sequence). The CDR3 extends over 17 amino acids. V lost 0 bases and J lost 4; bases outside the gene matches: 12. CDR3 region: CSARDEKLAGWGETQYF. CDR3 bases: TGCAGTGCTAGAGATGAAAAGCTAGCGGGATGGGGAGAGACCCAGTACTTC.

This clonotype has just a few counts. The V call is TRBV2, the J call TRBJ2-5; D remains ambiguous. Germline V gene data show CDR1 as SNHLY and CDR2 as FYNNEI. V was trimmed by 7 bases and J by 5 bases, leaving 5 bases between them. The CDR3 has 10 residues. The CDR3 sequence: CASNGETQYF. In nucleotides, the CDR3 is TGTGCCAGCAACGGGGAGACCCAGTACTTC.

The V and J genes are TRBV6-2 or TRBV6-3 and TRBJ1-2, with D hard to call. CDR1 and CDR2 (germline): MNHEY, SVGEGT. Trimming took off 6 bases at V and 8 bases at J, with 7 bases between the two ends. The CDR3 consists of 10 residues. The CDR3 DNA follows: TGTGCCAGCAGCCGGTGGGGCTACACCTTC. Translation gives CASSRWGYTF.

The chain combines TRBV24-1 with TRBJ1-5; D gene unclear. The V gene lost 6 bases and the J gene lost 2 bases, with 7 bases spanning the gap. The CDR3 is 13 residues long. The germline V gene has CDR1 KGHDR and CDR2 SFDVKD. CDR3 nucleotides: TGTGCCACCAGTACAGAGGGCAATCAGCCCCAGCATTTT. This gives the protein CATSTEGNQPQHF.

The chain has TRBV4-3 and TRBJ2-1, with D possibly being TRBD1 (5 bases). The V gene lost 1 base and the J gene lost 7 bases, with 8 bases spanning the gap. The CDR3 spans 13 residues. The germline gives CDR1 LGHNA, CDR2 YSLEER. DNA of the CDR3: TGCGCCAGCAGCCAAGGGGGCATAAATGAGCAGTTCTTC. Translation gives CASSQGGINEQFF.

The chain is built from TRBV29-1 and TRBJ1-2; D remains ambiguous. The CDR3 totals 14 residues. V was trimmed by 7 bases and J by 7 bases, leaving 22 bases between them. The germline gives CDR1 SQVTM, CDR2 ANQGSEA. CDR3 residues: CSADSADHMSGYTF. The CDR3 DNA reads as TGCAGCGCTGATTCGGCCGACCACATGAGTGGCTACACCTTC.

This clonotype was counted a few times. The chain couples TRBV7-2 to TRBJ1-2; perhaps TRBD1 as D (6 bases). The length of the CDR3 is 15 residues. The V and J ends lost 1 base and 8 bases respectively, with 17 bases between them. Germline V gene lookup returns CDR1 SGHTA and CDR2 FQGNSA. The CDR3 loop is CASSLDTGLLEGYTF. The CDR3 coding sequence is TGTGCCAGCAGCTTAGATACAGGGCTATTAGAGGGCTACACCTTC.

The chain couples TRBV7-2 to TRBJ1-1; a weak D match, TRBD1 (5 bases). The CDR3 has 15 residues. Trimming took off 3 bases at V and 4 bases at J, with 15 bases between the two ends. Germline V gene lookup returns CDR1 SGHTA and CDR2 FQGNSA. CDR3 in DNA: TGTGCCAGCAGCTTCGGGGGATCCCCCGGCACTGAAGCTTTCTTT. Its protein is CASSFGGSPGTEAFF.